This paragraph reports one TCR beta chain. Antigen unknown. The data belong to a study of cytomegalovirus exposure and HLA in healthy donors. Study-wide findings and caveats: A missense DCLRE1C variant was associated with V- and J-gene trimming of TCR beta chains in a later analysis, and an independent cohort replicated the association.

Germline values: CDR1 MNHNS, CDR2 SASEGT. The V end was cut by 5 bases, the J end by 11 bases, with 10 bases between. The CDR3 contains 11 residues. The primer mix had 60 Vbeta and 13 Jbeta primers. Sequencing was performed with immunoSEQ multiplex PCR; in TCRdb, only in-frame clones are kept and a portion is missing. The sample consists of roughly 110,000 clones, around 74% of them appearing once. The rearrangement links TRBV6-1 to TRBJ2-1; tentative D call: TRBD2 (6 bases). The specimen was PBMCs. This clonotype originated in a middle-aged woman in good health and CMV-seropositive. CDR3 nucleotide sequence: TGTGCCAGCAGTTTGGGGGGTAAGCAGTTCTTC. It encodes CASSLGGKQFF.